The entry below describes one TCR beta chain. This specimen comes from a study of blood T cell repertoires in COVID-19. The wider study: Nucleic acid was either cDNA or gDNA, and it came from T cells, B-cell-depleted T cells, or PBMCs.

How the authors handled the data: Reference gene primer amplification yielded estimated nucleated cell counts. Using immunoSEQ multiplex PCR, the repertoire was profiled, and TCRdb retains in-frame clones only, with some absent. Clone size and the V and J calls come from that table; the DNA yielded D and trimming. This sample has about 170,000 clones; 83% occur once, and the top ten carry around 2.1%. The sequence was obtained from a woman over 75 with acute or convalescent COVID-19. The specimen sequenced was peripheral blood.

CDR3 DNA sequence: TGTGCCAGTAGTCTCTTGGGGGCCTCTCCCCACAATGAGCAGTTCTTC. Its translation: CASSLLGASPHNEQFF. This chain links TRBV19 with TRBJ2-1; weak D call: TRBD1 (6 bases). CDR1 is LNHDA, CDR2 SQIVND, per germline (reference sequence). This CDR3 is 16 amino acids long. V lost 5 bases and J lost 5, with 19 bases in between.